The 14 T cell receptor beta chains below were found in one sample sequenced in a study of OX40 agonist ivuxolimab in advanced cancers. Sequencing used immunoSEQ multiplex PCR; TCRdb keeps in-frame clones, though not all of them. The sample has about 30,000 clones; less than 80% are singletons. This specimen consisted of CD4+ or CD8+ T cells sorted from blood, obtained in a trial of the OX40 agonist ivuxolimab. The receptor set was obtained from an adult with an advanced solid tumor such as melanoma, head and neck, liver or kidney cancer.

This clone turned up a few times. The V and J genes are TRBV6-6 and TRBJ1-1, with TRBD1 matching over 8 bases. This CDR3 is built from 13 residues. Trimming at V came to 7 bases and at J to 5 bases, leaving 6 bases not matched to a gene. Germline V lookup: CDR1 MNHNY, CDR2 SVGAGI (reference sequence). The CDR3 region has the DNA TGTGCCAGCACAGCGGACAGGGAGACTGAAGCTTTCTTT. This sequence encodes CASTADRETEAFF.

Remarks on this clone: Distinct nucleotide sequences in the sample also encode this CDR3. This chain joins TRBV19 and TRBJ1-1; 9 positions match TRBD1. V trimming: 4 bases; J trimming: 5 bases; junction bases outside the gene matches: 5. CDR1 is LNHDA, CDR2 SQIVND, per germline (reference sequence). CDR3 size: 14 residues. CDR3 protein: CASSRTGARTEAFF. The CDR3, as DNA: TGTGCCAGTAGTAGGACAGGGGCGAGGACTGAAGCTTTCTTT.

This clone came up a few times. The chain links TRBV14 to TRBJ2-2, with D perhaps assigned TRBD1 or TRBD2 (5 bases each). The germline gives CDR1 SGHDN, CDR2 FVKESK. CDR3 length: 16 residues. The germline V and J ends were trimmed by 2 bases and 4 bases, with 14 bases remaining between them. CDR3 nucleotides: TGTGCCAGCAGCCAATATGAGGGGATGGCCACCGGGGAGCTGTTTTTT. Encoded protein: CASSQYEGMATGELFF.

The chain carries TRBV2 and TRBJ2-5, with 10 nucleotides matching TRBD2. This CDR3 contains 16 residues. The junction had 9 bases not matched to a gene; V was cut back by 6 bases and J by 2 bases. Germline lookup yields CDR1 SNHLY and CDR2 FYNNEI. CDR3 DNA sequence: TGTGCCAGCAGGGAAACTAGCGGGGACCGGCAAGAGACCCAGTACTTC. Protein sequence: CASRETSGDRQETQYF.

The chain is built from TRBV11-3 and TRBJ2-7; D remains unclear. Trimming removed 5 bases at V and 4 bases at J, with 12 bases between. Germline lookup yields CDR1 SGHNT and CDR2 YENEEA. The CDR3 loop spans 13 amino acids. CDR3 loop: CASSLHPGYEQYF. The CDR3 DNA sequence: TGTGCCAGCAGCCTCCATCCCGGGTACGAGCAGTACTTC.

This clone was picked up one time. The chain recombines TRBV19 with TRBJ1-1, with D perhaps TRBD1 (5 bases). Germline V gene data show CDR1 as LNHDA and CDR2 as SQIVND (reference sequence). Trimming removed 5 bases at V and 2 bases at J, with 9 bases between. The CDR3 spans 13 residues. CDR3 DNA sequence: TGTGCCAGTAGTGAGACAGTTAACACTGAAGCTTTCTTT. It yields the protein CASSETVNTEAFF.

The chain carries TRBV5-6 and TRBJ1-2, with D perhaps TRBD1 (6 bases). CDR1 and CDR2 from the germline V gene are SGHDT and YYEEEE. The CDR3 has 15 amino acids. Trimming took off 6 bases at V and 5 bases at J, with 20 bases between the two ends. In nucleotides, the CDR3 is TGTGCCAGCAACATTGGGGGGGCGCTCAGTTATGGCTACACCTTC. This encodes CASNIGGALSYGYTF.

The chain recombines TRBV7-2 with TRBJ1-4, with 9 bases that match TRBD1. V trimming: 5 bases; J trimming: 7 bases; junction bases outside the gene matches: 8. The CDR3 loop spans 15 amino acids. Germline V gives CDR1 SGHTA, CDR2 FQGNSA. The CDR3 sequence is CASSSRTGAAEKLFF. CDR3 nucleotide sequence: TGTGCCAGCAGCAGCCGGACAGGGGCAGCTGAAAAACTGTTTTTT.

The V gene is TRBV4-1, the J gene TRBJ1-1; D is ambiguous. CDR3 length equals 12 residues. Germline loops: CDR1 MGHRA, CDR2 YSYEKL. Trimming took off 0 bases at V and 5 bases at J, with 4 bases between the two ends. CDR3 amino acids: CASSQDRTEAFF. Written as DNA, the CDR3 is TGCGCCAGCAGCCAAGACAGAACTGAAGCTTTCTTT.

The genes are TRBV5-6 and TRBJ1-1, with D perhaps TRBD1 (5 bases). The V end lost 5 bases, the J end lost 3 bases, and 14 bases lay between the germline ends. Per germline, CDR1 SGHDT and CDR2 YYEEEE. The CDR3 has 14 amino acids. The CDR3 DNA reads as TGTGCCAGCAGTCTAGGCGTAGGGGACACTGAAGCTTTCTTT. This codes for CASSLGVGDTEAFF.

This clone was detected once. The V gene is TRBV7-2, the J gene TRBJ2-7; 10 bases are a match to TRBD1. The CDR3 runs 16 residues. Per germline, CDR1 SGHTA and CDR2 FQGNSA. With 6 bases clipped from V and 4 bases from J, the junction kept 12 bases outside the gene matches. The CDR3 DNA reads TGTGCCAGCAGTTATCCGGGACAGGGGCGGGATTACGAGCAGTACTTC. Translation gives CASSYPGQGRDYEQYF.

The V call is TRBV11-2, the J call TRBJ2-5; D might be TRBD1 (6 bases). Trimming shortened V by 5 bases and J by 4 bases, and 11 bases separated the two germline ends. CDR1 is SGHAT, CDR2 FQNNGV, per germline. This CDR3 contains 13 residues. The CDR3 spells CASSRGSRETQYF. CDR3 coding DNA: TGTGCCAGCAGCAGGGGGAGCAGAGAGACCCAGTACTTC.

The rearrangement links TRBV28 to TRBJ2-5; a weak D match, TRBD1 (5 bases). CDR1 MDHEN and CDR2 SYDVKM come from the germline V gene. Trimming took off 6 bases at V and 2 bases at J, with 13 bases between the two ends. This CDR3 is 14 amino acids long. In DNA, the CDR3 is TGTGCCAGCAGGGGCAGGGCCATGCAAGAGACCCAGTACTTC. Amino acids: CASRGRAMQETQYF.

This sequence joins TRBV5-1 and TRBJ2-2; the D is unclear. The CDR3 is 15 amino acids. V was cut by 1 base and J by 3 bases, with 10 bases left in between. Germline CDR1 is SGHRS and CDR2 is YFSETQ. As DNA, the CDR3 is TGCGCCAGCAGCTTGATTCCCGGCTACACCGGGGAGCTGTTTTTT. It encodes CASSLIPGYTGELFF.